Included here is one T cell receptor beta chain sequence, with context. This CDR3 has 14 amino acids. The germline V gene encodes CDR1 SGHNT and CDR2 YENEEA. The J segment lost 2 bases and the V segment lost 5 bases, leaving 5 bases of the junction unmatched. The data originate from a study of blood T cell repertoires in COVID-19. About the research overall: Samples taken during acute and convalescent COVID-19 were collected in the United States, Italy and Spain. Sources were T cells, B-cell-depleted T cells, or PBMCs; the material itself was cDNA or gDNA.

Per the authors' pipeline: Amplified reference gene primers provided the basis for estimating nucleated cell counts. The assay was immunoSEQ multiplex PCR, and TCRdb's table has in-frame clones only and misses some. Clonal size and the V and J genes are those of that table, whereas D and trimming came from the DNA. There are 90,000 to 110,000 clones in the sample; around 84% occur only once, and 15% to 19% lies in the top ten. The TCR originated in a woman of 80 years or more with acute or convalescent COVID-19. Material for sequencing was peripheral blood. V usage is TRBV11-3 and J usage is TRBJ2-5; 7 nucleotides align to TRBD1. CDR3 protein: CASSPGTVQETQYF. CDR3 nucleotide sequence: TGTGCCAGCAGCCCCGGGACAGTACAAGAGACCCAGTACTTC.